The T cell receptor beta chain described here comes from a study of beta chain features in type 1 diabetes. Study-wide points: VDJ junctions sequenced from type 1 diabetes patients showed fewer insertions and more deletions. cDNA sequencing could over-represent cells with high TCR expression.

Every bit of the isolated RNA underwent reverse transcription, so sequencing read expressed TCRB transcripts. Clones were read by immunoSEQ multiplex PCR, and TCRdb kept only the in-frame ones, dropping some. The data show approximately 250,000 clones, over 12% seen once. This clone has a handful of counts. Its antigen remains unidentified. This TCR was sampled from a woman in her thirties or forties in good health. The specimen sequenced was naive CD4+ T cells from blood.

CDR3 nucleotides: TGTGCCAGCAGTGAGAGATCTGGCTACACCTTC. Protein: CASSERSGYTF. The rearrangement links TRBV25-1 to TRBJ1-2; D unresolved. CDR1 and CDR2 (germline): MGHDK, SYGVNS. Trimming took 3 bases from V and 7 from J, leaving 6 bases between them. There are 11 residues in the CDR3.